This TCR beta chain was profiled in a study of blood T cell repertoires in COVID-19. This clone was picked up a small number of times. Measured with immunoSEQ multiplex PCR; TCRdb has only the in-frame clones, and not every one. The sample contains around 150,000 clones, 81% of which appear only once. The CDR3 length is 15 residues. V lost 8 bases to trimming and J lost 6 bases, with 21 bases between them. Germline V gene data show CDR1 as LNHNV and CDR2 as YYDKDF (reference sequence). Sequences were obtained from peripheral blood. The chain couples TRBV15 to TRBJ2-3; D ambiguous. This receptor was identified in a man aged 55 to 70 with active or convalescent COVID-19. The CDR3 is CATQDPSSAPDTQYF. CDR3 coding DNA: TGTGCCACCCAAGACCCTTCCAGCGCACCCGATACGCAGTATTTT.